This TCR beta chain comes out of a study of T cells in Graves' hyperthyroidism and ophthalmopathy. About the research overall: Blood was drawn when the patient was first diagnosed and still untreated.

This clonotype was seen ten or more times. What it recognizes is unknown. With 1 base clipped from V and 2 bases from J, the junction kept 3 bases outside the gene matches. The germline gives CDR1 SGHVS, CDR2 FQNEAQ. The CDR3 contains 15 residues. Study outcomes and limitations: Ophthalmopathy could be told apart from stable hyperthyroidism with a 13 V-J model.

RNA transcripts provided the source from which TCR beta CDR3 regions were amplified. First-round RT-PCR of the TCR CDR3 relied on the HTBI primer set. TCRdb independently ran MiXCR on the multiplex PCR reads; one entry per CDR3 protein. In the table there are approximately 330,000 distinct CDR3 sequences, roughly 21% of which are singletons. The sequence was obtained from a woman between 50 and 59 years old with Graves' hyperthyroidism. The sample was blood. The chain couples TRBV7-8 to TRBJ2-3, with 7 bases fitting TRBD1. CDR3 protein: CASSLEGQPTDTQYF. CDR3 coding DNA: TGTGCCAGCAGCTTAGAGGGACAGCCCACAGATACGCAGTATTTT.